A single sample is the source of the 8 T cell receptor beta chains below, sequenced in a study of T cell repertoires in ileal Crohn's disease. Produced via immunoSEQ multiplex PCR; TCRdb's table is partial and in-frame only. This table holds fewer than 4,500 clones, approximately 69% found once. The sequenced sample consisted of ileal tissue. The receptor set was obtained from an adult with Crohn's disease.

This clone is judged hyperexpanded. The J gene is TRBJ2-7, the V gene TRBV2, with 9 bases identical to TRBD1. This CDR3 is built from 16 residues. The V gene's germline CDR1 is SNHLY and CDR2 FYNNEI. Trimming removed 1 base from V and 7 bases from J; junction bases left unmatched: 11. CDR3 in DNA: TGTGCCAGCAGTGAAGAAGGGGGGGACAGGGCAGGGGAGCAGTACTTC. Amino acid sequence: CASSEEGGDRAGEQYF.

This clone was detected only a few times. V usage is TRBV6-6 and J usage is TRBJ2-6; perhaps TRBD2 as D (6 bases). V was trimmed by 6 bases and J by 1 base, leaving 10 bases between them. This CDR3 has 15 amino acids. Germline V CDR1 and CDR2: MNHNY, SVGAGI (reference sequence). The CDR3 nucleotides read TGTGCCAGCAGCCACGGGGGATCTGGGGCCAACGTCCTGACTTTC. Protein product: CASSHGGSGANVLTF.

The chain combines TRBV6-1 with TRBJ2-7; a possible D gene is TRBD2 (5 bases). The V end lost 0 bases, the J end lost 0 bases, and 9 bases lay between the germline ends. Germline V gene data show CDR1 as MNHNS and CDR2 as SASEGT. This CDR3 contains 15 residues. Written as DNA, the CDR3 is TGTGCCAGCAGTGAAGCCCTCGGGGTCTCCTACGAGCAGTACTTC. It translates to CASSEALGVSYEQYF.

The chain is built from TRBV27 and TRBJ1-5; D is undetermined. The germline V gene encodes CDR1 MNHEY and CDR2 SMNVEV (reference sequence). There are 15 residues in the CDR3. Trimming took 0 bases from V and 4 from J, leaving 10 bases between them. CDR3 sequence: CASSLSWSGNQPQHF. CDR3 nucleotides: TGTGCCAGCAGTTTATCGTGGTCGGGGAATCAGCCCCAGCATTTT.

The genes are TRBV6-1 and TRBJ1-6, with D perhaps matching TRBD1 (5 bases). The CDR3 extends over 14 amino acids. The germline V and J ends were trimmed by 2 bases and 8 bases, with 10 bases remaining between them. The germline CDR1 and CDR2 sequences are MNHNS and SASEGT. CDR3 sequence: CASSERGGDSPLHF. CDR3 bases: TGTGCCAGCAGTGAAAGGGGAGGGGATTCACCCCTCCACTTT.

The chain recombines TRBV6-5 with TRBJ2-3; D possibly corresponds to TRBD1 (6 bases). Germline values: CDR1 MNHEY, CDR2 SVGAGI. The CDR3 extends over 14 amino acids. Trimming pared 6 bases from V and 1 base from J, leaving 11 bases between. The CDR3 nucleotides are TGTGCCAGCAGGCCGGGACATCGCACAGATACGCAGTATTTT. Translating gives CASRPGHRTDTQYF.

This chain links TRBV19 with TRBJ1-1; 9 bases agree with TRBD1. Losses at the gene ends were 4 bases for V and 0 bases for J; bases not matched to a gene: 0. CDR3 size: 14 residues. Germline V lookup: CDR1 LNHDA, CDR2 SQIVND (reference sequence). Written as DNA, the CDR3 is TGTGCCAGTAGTAGGACAGGGGTGAACACTGAAGCTTTCTTT. Its protein is CASSRTGVNTEAFF.

This chain connects TRBV9 to TRBJ1-1; 9 nucleotides align to TRBD1. Germline lookup yields CDR1 SGDLS and CDR2 YYNGEE. J was trimmed by 3 bases and V by 4 bases; bases with no gene match: 7. The CDR3 is 15 amino acids. The CDR3 bases are TGTGCCAGCAGCAAATTACAGGGGGCGGACACTGAAGCTTTCTTT. This codes for CASSKLQGADTEAFF.